The clone carrying this T cell receptor (beta chain) turned up a few times. As yet, its antigen is unknown. The sample originates from a study of CD8+ T cells in alopecia areata. Study-wide context: Tofacitinib ran 6 to 18 months, followed by 6 months off drug. The investigators scored severity in treated patients by the percentage of affected scalp area. Study-wide points: Although TCR sharing was seen in mice, sharing across patients was less clear, possibly for HLA-related reasons. Just one nonresponder means the tie between baseline CD8+ expansion and response stays uncertain.

Reverse transcription of extracted RNA yielded cDNA, which provided the sequencing template. Sequenced by immunoSEQ multiplex PCR; TCRdb stores in-frame clones only, minus some. The table records just over 150,000 clones, 50% to 70% of them present only once. Noted treatment: oral pan-JAK inhibitor, 5-10 mg twice daily. Looked up from germline, CDR1 is GTSNPN and CDR2 is SVGIG (reference sequence). This CDR3 spans 12 amino acids. The material was CD4+ T cells sorted from blood, obtained at week 4, from a patient treated with tofacitinib. The TCR comes from a human donor with alopecia areata. The V gene is TRBV30, the J gene TRBJ1-2, with D unresolved. The CDR3: CTGSALGYGYTF. The CDR3 region has the DNA TGTACGGGCAGTGCACTTGGCTATGGCTACACCTTC.